The clone carrying this T cell receptor beta chain was picked up many times. These data come from a study of T cells in Graves' hyperthyroidism and ophthalmopathy. Trimming cost V 7 bases and J 1 base; bases outside gene matches: 6. This CDR3 region has 14 residues. It was RNA transcripts that yielded the amplified TCR beta CDR3 regions. RT-PCR in the first round (using the HTBI primer set) targeted the TCR CDR3. TCRdb reprocessed the multiplex PCR reads with MiXCR, giving one entry per CDR3 protein. The sample records more than 300,000 distinct CDR3 sequences, 17% being singletons. The receptor comes from a woman in her 30s with Graves' hyperthyroidism that later progressed to Graves' ophthalmopathy. J is TRBJ2-5 and V is TRBV12-3 or TRBV12-4; 7 bases match TRBD1. What was sequenced was blood. CDR3 DNA sequence: TGTGCCAGCAAGGGGACAGAAGCCCAAGAGACCCAGTACTTC. It translates to CASKGTEAQETQYF.